The text below deals with one TCR beta chain. What it binds is unknown. This PCR relied on a set of 60 Vbeta primers and 13 Jbeta primers. Libraries were prepared by immunoSEQ multiplex PCR; TCRdb keeps only in-frame clonotypes and omits some of them. The sample records some 130,000 clones, around 9% being singletons. This sample stems from a study of cytomegalovirus exposure and HLA in healthy donors. Broader study findings: The productive fraction for most TCR beta V segments was about 87% or about 30% in an earlier analysis. It was reported that TCR beta sequences correctly inferred the HLA-A and HLA-B alleles for most subjects.

The V gene's germline CDR1 is SGHDT and CDR2 YYEEEE. Trimming shortened V by 0 bases and J by 0 bases, and 9 bases separated the two germline ends. CDR3 length equals 15 residues. The sample consisted of PBMCs. This clonotype originated in a woman aged 40 to 50 in good health and CMV-seropositive. The rearrangement links TRBV5-6 to TRBJ1-2, with D possibly TRBD1 on 5 matching bases. The CDR3 nucleotides are TGTGCCAGCAGCTTGGTCGGAGGGGCTAACTATGGCTACACCTTC. Its protein is CASSLVGGANYGYTF.